This T cell receptor beta chain was obtained from a study of CD8 T cells in Susac syndrome. General study findings and limits: It was acknowledged in the study that its TCR sequencing and HLA analysis involved a relatively small number of individuals.

The CDR3 has 12 residues. The germline V gene encodes CDR1 SGHAT and CDR2 FQNNGV. Remarks on this clonotype: Its antigen is unidentified. Compared with germline, one end of the junction differs, possibly owing to a read error.

TEMRA cells were FACS-enriched and CD8+ and CD4+ T cells negatively isolated. RNA amounts of about 0.45 to 1 ug underwent reverse transcription with random hexamers. The CDR3 of TCR beta was amplified by immunoSEQ multiplex PCR across 54 Vbeta and 13 Jbeta. From the immunoSEQ multiplex PCR reads, TCRdb called clonotypes with MiXCR, one entry per CDR3 protein. The sample lists about 300,000 distinct CDR3 sequences; approximately 85% were seen once. The chain uses TRBV11-2 and TRBJ2-1; D is undetermined. Sequenced sample: CD8+ T cells from PBMCs. This TCR derives from a human donor with multiple sclerosis. CDR3 in amino acids: CASSLEVNEQFF. Here the CDR3 DNA reads TGTGCCAGCAGCCTAGAAGTCAATGAGCAGTTCTTC.